This T cell receptor beta chain was sequenced for a study of response to subunit inactivated influenza vaccine. Study results and limitations: That few new T cells are recruited by each seasonal influenza vaccination was the authors' suggestion.

TCRdb passed the RT-PCR reads through MiXCR, listing each CDR3 protein once. This table holds hundreds of thousands of distinct CDR3 sequences, roughly 14% found once. The CDR3 has 15 residues. V was pared by 2 bases and J by 0 bases, with 4 bases of the junction left unmatched. The V gene's germline CDR1 is MNHEY and CDR2 SMNVEV (reference sequence). In regard to this clonotype: Its antigen is not known.

The sequence derives from a man aged 50 or older who received an inactivated influenza vaccine. This specimen was PBMCs from blood, taken less than 15 days before vaccination. This chain links TRBV27 with TRBJ2-7, with TRBD1 identical over 7 bases. This CDR3 is CASSLDRVSSYEQYF. CDR3 coding DNA: TGTGCCAGCAGTTTAGACAGGGTAAGCTCCTACGAGCAGTACTTC.